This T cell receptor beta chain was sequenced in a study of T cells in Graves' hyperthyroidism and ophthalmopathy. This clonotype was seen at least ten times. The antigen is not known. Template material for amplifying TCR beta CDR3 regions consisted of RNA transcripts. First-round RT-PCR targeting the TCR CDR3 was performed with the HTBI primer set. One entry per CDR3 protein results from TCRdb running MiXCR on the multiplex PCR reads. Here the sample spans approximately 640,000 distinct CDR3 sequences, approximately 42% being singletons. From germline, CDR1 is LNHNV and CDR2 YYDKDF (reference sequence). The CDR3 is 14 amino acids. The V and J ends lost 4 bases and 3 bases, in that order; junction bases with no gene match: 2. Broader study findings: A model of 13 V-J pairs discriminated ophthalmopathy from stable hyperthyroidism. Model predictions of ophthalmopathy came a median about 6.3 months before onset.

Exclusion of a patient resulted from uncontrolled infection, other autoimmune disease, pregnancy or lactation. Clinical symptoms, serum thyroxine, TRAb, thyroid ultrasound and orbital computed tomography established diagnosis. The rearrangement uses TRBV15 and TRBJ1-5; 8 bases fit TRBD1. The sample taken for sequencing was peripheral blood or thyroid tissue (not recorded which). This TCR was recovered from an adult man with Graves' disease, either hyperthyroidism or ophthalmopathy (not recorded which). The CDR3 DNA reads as TGTGCCACCAGCATGACAGGGGACAATCAGCCCCAGCATTTT. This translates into CATSMTGDNQPQHF. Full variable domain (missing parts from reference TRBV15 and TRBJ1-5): DAMVIQNPRYQVTQFGKPVTLSCSQTLNHNVMYWYQQKSSQAPKLLFHYYDKDFNNEADTPDNFQSRRPNTSFCFLDIRSPGLGDTAMYLCATSMTGDNQPQHFGDGTRLSIL.